One and the same sample provided the 22 T cell receptor beta chains below, sequenced in a study of T-cell reconstitution after alpha-beta-depleted transplantation in children. Unique molecular identifiers were incorporated when the TCRbeta library was constructed. MiXCR, run by TCRdb on the PCR reads, gives a single entry per CDR3 protein. The table includes around 370,000 distinct CDR3 sequences, around 16% detected once. This sample comprised PBMCs, mostly from graft donor cells, obtained 360 days after TCRalphabeta/CD19-depleted stem cell transplant. The receptors come from a male patient aged 2 to 9 who had a stem cell transplant for acute lymphoblastic leukemia, so the T cells may come from the graft donor.

This clonotype was recorded a few times. The rearrangement links TRBV28 to TRBJ2-3; TRBD2 matches 7 bases. Germline V gene sequence: CDR1 MDHEN, CDR2 SYDVKM. V lost 2 bases and J lost 0; bases outside the gene matches: 8. This CDR3 region has 17 residues. The DNA for the CDR3 is TGTGCCAGCAGTTTACCATCCGGGACTACTAGCACAGATACGCAGTATTTT. Translating it yields CASSLPSGTTSTDTQYF.

The chain joins TRBV3-1 to TRBJ2-1; no clear D gene. This CDR3 has 13 residues. Germline V gives CDR1 LGHDT, CDR2 YNNKEL (reference sequence). V was clipped by 4 bases and J by 4 bases, with 8 bases between them. The CDR3 sequence is CASSRLRYNEQFF. The CDR3 region has the DNA TGTGCCAGCAGCCGGCTCCGGTACAATGAGCAGTTCTTC.

This clonotype appeared many times. The rearrangement uses TRBV29-1 and TRBJ2-5, with D uncertain. The CDR3 covers 14 residues. CDR1 is SQVTM and CDR2 is ANQGSEA in the germline V gene. V was cut by 0 bases and J by 2 bases, with 10 bases left in between. The CDR3, as DNA: TGCAGCGTTGAAGATCTGTGGGATCAAGAGACCCAGTACTTC. Amino acid sequence: CSVEDLWDQETQYF. The whole variable domain, remainder taken from reference TRBV29-1 and TRBJ2-5, is SAVISQKPSRDICQRGTSLTIQCQVDSQVTMMFWYRQQPGQSLTLIATANQGSEATYESGFVIDKFPISRPNLTFSTLTVSNMSPEDSSIYLCSVEDLWDQETQYFGPGTRLLVL.

The V gene is TRBV4-2, the J gene TRBJ1-6; 9 bases fit TRBD1. The V gene's germline CDR1 is LGHNA and CDR2 YNFKEQ. Losses at the gene ends were 1 base for V and 8 bases for J; bases not matched to a gene: 9. The CDR3 sequence is 17 residues long. This chain's CDR3 is CASSQGGSGTGYSPLHF. CDR3 in DNA: TGTGCCAGCAGCCAAGGAGGATCCGGGACAGGGTATTCACCCCTCCACTTT.

CDR3 sequence (DNA): TGTGCCAGCAGCTTGGAGGGGAGTAGGGTTACGCAGTATTTT. Its translation is CASSLEGSRVTQYF. This chain uses TRBV7-3 with TRBJ2-3; TRBD2 is a possible D gene (6 bases). Trimming cost V 3 bases and J 8 bases, with 15 bases left between them. There are 14 residues in the CDR3. CDR1 is SGHTA and CDR2 is FQGTGA in the germline V gene.

Ten or more counts support this clonotype. This chain uses TRBV20-1 with TRBJ2-3, with 10 bases aligning to TRBD2. V shed 6 bases and J 6 bases; nucleotides not matched to a gene: 9. The CDR3 sequence is 14 residues long. The germline V gene has CDR1 DFQATT and CDR2 SNEGSKA (reference sequence). The CDR3 reads CSANVPSGSDTQYF. The DNA for the CDR3 is TGCAGTGCGAACGTACCTAGCGGGAGTGATACGCAGTATTTT.

The chain joins TRBV4-1 to TRBJ2-1; tentative D call: TRBD2 (5 bases). Trimming took 0 bases from V and 0 from J, leaving 12 bases between them. CDR3 length equals 17 residues. Germline V gives CDR1 MGHRA, CDR2 YSYEKL. Here the CDR3 reads CASSQDPAGSSYNEQFF. As DNA, the CDR3 is TGCGCCAGCAGCCAAGATCCTGCGGGTTCCTCCTACAATGAGCAGTTCTTC.

The chain has TRBV28 and TRBJ2-3; 7 bases are a match to TRBD1. Unmatched junction bases numbered 9, after V lost 1 base and J lost 2 bases. The germline gives CDR1 MDHEN, CDR2 SYDVKM. The CDR3 has 17 amino acids. DNA of the CDR3: TGTGCCAGCAGTTTATACCTCTACAGGGGCGACACAGATACGCAGTATTTT. Protein sequence: CASSLYLYRGDTDTQYF.

In its sample, this clonotype was seen many times. This chain connects TRBV6-2 or TRBV6-3 to TRBJ1-5, with D hard to call. The germline gives CDR1 MNHEY, CDR2 SVGEGT. The CDR3 contains 14 residues. The V and J ends lost 10 bases and 0 bases respectively, with 13 bases between them. CDR3 sequence (DNA): TGTGCCACCGTAGGAGGAGATAGCAATCAGCCCCAGCATTTT. Protein product: CATVGGDSNQPQHF.

This clonotype was counted at least ten times. The chain is built from TRBV12-3 or TRBV12-4 and TRBJ2-7; TRBD1 aligns across 10 bases. This CDR3 is built from 14 residues. Trimming removed 3 bases from V and 4 bases from J; junction bases left unmatched: 3. The CDR3: CASSFRTGGYEQYF. CDR3 sequence (DNA): TGTGCCAGCAGTTTCCGGACAGGGGGGTACGAGCAGTACTTC.

This clonotype has a count of ten or more. DNA for the CDR3: TGTGCCAGCAGGGACAAGGAAGAGACCCAGTACTTC. Protein: CASRDKEETQYF. The chain carries TRBV12-3 or TRBV12-4 and TRBJ2-5; tentatively, D is TRBD1 (5 bases). V was cut by 6 bases and J by 3 bases, with 8 bases left in between. The CDR3 consists of 12 residues.

This chain uses TRBV19 with TRBJ1-6; D unclear. The CDR3 is 14 amino acids. Germline assignment: CDR1 LNHDA and CDR2 SQIVND (reference sequence). The V and J ends lost 6 bases and 10 bases respectively, with 16 bases between them. The CDR3 DNA follows: TGTGCCAGTAGCCCAGGCCTGGGATACTCACCCCTCCACTTT. This sequence encodes CASSPGLGYSPLHF. The complete variable domain, with remaining parts taken from reference TRBV19 and TRBJ1-6, reads DGGITQSPKYLFRKEGQNVTLSCEQNLNHDAMYWYRQDPGQGLRLIYYSQIVNDFQKGDIAEGYSVSREKKESFPLTVTSAQKNPTAFYLCASSPGLGYSPLHFGNGTRLTVT.

The rearrangement links TRBV12-3 or TRBV12-4 to TRBJ2-3; 13 bases are shared with TRBD2. There are 16 residues in the CDR3. The V segment lost 4 bases and the J segment 1 base; nucleotides outside the gene matches: 2. DNA of the CDR3: TGTGCCAGCAGTTCTACTAGCGGGGGGGGCACAGATACGCAGTATTTT. Translating gives CASSSTSGGGTDTQYF.

In its sample, this clonotype was seen many times. Relative to the germline gene, one junction end is altered; a read error may explain this. CDR3 residues: CASSLRPRQAQEAQYF. DNA of the CDR3: TGTGCCAGCAGTTTAAGGCCGCGACAGGCCCAAGAGGCCCAGTACTTC. The V gene is TRBV12-3 or TRBV12-4, the J gene TRBJ2-5; weak D call: TRBD1 (6 bases). CDR3 length equals 16 residues.

The V gene is TRBV5-1, the J gene TRBJ2-7; D assignment may be TRBD1 or TRBD2 (5 bases each). CDR1 and CDR2 (germline): SGHRS, YFSETQ. Trimming removed 4 bases from V and 2 bases from J, with 28 bases in between. This CDR3 comprises 19 residues. CDR3: CASSPTGTLTYRPAYEQYF. In DNA form, the CDR3 reads TGCGCCAGCAGCCCTACCGGGACCCTGACTTACCGACCGGCCTACGAGCAGTACTTC.

This chain joins TRBV5-1 and TRBJ2-7, with D possibly called TRBD1 or TRBD2 (5 bases each). CDR1 SGHRS and CDR2 YFSETQ come from the germline V gene. Trimming took 4 bases from V and 7 from J, leaving 12 bases between them. This CDR3 comprises 12 residues. The CDR3 sequence: CASSIGTGEQYF. CDR3 DNA: TGCGCCAGCAGCATCGGGACGGGGGAGCAGTACTTC.

This clonotype turned up a few times. This chain joins TRBV28 and TRBJ2-1; 8 bases are a match to TRBD2. Germline V lookup: CDR1 MDHEN, CDR2 SYDVKM. CDR3 length: 16 amino acids. The V and J ends lost 5 bases and 6 bases, in that order; junction bases with no gene match: 12. The CDR3 loop reads CASSPYLSGIGNEQFF. For the CDR3, the DNA is TGTGCCAGCAGTCCCTACCTTAGCGGGATCGGCAATGAGCAGTTCTTC.

There are many counts of this clonotype. The chain employs TRBV18 and TRBJ2-7; D not resolved. V lost 5 bases and J lost 1, with 6 bases in between. The CDR3 extends over 12 amino acids. Germline V gives CDR1 KGHSH, CDR2 LQKENI. Here the CDR3 reads CASSGSSYEQYF. The CDR3 DNA sequence: TGTGCCAGCTCAGGGTCGTCCTACGAGCAGTACTTC.

The V call is TRBV4-1, the J call TRBJ2-2, with D possibly matching TRBD1 (5 bases). There are 14 residues in the CDR3. The V gene lost 1 base and the J gene lost 6 bases, with 9 bases spanning the gap. The germline gives CDR1 MGHRA, CDR2 YSYEKL. CDR3 residues: CASSQVVGPGELFF. CDR3 bases: TGCGCCAGCAGCCAAGTAGTGGGGCCCGGGGAGCTGTTTTTT.

The chain employs TRBV30 and TRBJ2-1, with D maybe TRBD2 (6 bases). From germline, CDR1 is GTSNPN and CDR2 SVGIG (reference sequence). The CDR3 is 12 amino acids. V lost 6 bases, J lost 6 bases, and 12 bases lay in between. CDR3 sequence: CACRNSGNEQFF. For the CDR3, the DNA is TGTGCCTGTCGAAATAGCGGCAATGAGCAGTTCTTC.

This chain joins TRBV7-6 and TRBJ2-7; 11 bases map to TRBD2. The length of the CDR3 is 18 residues. The germline V gene has CDR1 SGHVS and CDR2 FNYEAQ. V trimming: 3 bases; J trimming: 4 bases; junction bases outside the gene matches: 14. In DNA form, the CDR3 reads TGTGCCAGCAGCTTTGCGTTAGCGGGAGGGCAGGGGGAATACGAGCAGTACTTC. Amino acids: CASSFALAGGQGEYEQYF.

A few counts support this clonotype. V usage is TRBV6-1 and J usage is TRBJ2-7; the D gene is possibly TRBD2 (6 bases). The V gene's germline CDR1 is MNHNS and CDR2 SASEGT. CDR3 length: 18 amino acids. V was clipped by 6 bases and J by 7 bases, with 31 bases between them. As DNA, the CDR3 is TGTGCCAGCAGCCGCCTTGACGGAGCAGGACCTTACCGGGGGGAGCAGTACTTC. Its translation: CASSRLDGAGPYRGEQYF.